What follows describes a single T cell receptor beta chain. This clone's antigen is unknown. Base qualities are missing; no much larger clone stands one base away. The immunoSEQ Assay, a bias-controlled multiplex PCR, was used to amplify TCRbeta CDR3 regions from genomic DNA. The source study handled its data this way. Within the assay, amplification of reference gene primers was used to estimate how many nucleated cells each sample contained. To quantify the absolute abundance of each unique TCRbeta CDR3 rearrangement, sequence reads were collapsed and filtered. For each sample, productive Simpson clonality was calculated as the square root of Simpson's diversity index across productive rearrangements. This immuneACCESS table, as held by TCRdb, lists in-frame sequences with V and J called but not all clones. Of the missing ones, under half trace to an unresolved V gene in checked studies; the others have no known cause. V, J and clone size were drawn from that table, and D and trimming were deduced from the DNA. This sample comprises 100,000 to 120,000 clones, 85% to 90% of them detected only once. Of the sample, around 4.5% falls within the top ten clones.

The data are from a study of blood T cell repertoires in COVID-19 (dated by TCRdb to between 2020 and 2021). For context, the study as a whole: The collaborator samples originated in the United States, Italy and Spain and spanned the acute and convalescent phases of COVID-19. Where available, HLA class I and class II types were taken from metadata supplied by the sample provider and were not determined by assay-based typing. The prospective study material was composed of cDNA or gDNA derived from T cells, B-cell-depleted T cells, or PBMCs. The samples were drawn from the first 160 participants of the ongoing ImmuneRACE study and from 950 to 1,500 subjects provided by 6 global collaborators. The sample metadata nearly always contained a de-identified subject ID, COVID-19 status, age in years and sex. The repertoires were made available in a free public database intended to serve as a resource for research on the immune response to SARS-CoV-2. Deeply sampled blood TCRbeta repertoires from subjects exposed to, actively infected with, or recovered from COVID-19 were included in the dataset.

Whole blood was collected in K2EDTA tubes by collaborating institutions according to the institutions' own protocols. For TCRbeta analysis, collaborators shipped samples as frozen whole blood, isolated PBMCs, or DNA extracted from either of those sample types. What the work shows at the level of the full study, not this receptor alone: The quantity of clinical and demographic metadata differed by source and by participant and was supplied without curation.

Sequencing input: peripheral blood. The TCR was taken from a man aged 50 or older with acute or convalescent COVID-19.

Here the CDR3 is given as CASSQDGAGGTGGAYEQYF. Here is the DNA: TGCGCCAGCAGCCAAGATGGGGCCGGGGGGACAGGGGGTGCGTACGAGCAGTACTTC. The rearrangement joined TRBV4-1 to TRBJ2-7, and TRBD1 aligns with 11 junction nucleotides. The CDR3 measures 19 amino acids from cysteine to phenylalanine. Solely the CDR3 DNA is kept, with 57 bases framed from the first base. For this chain, trimming is 0 bases at the V end and 4 bases at the J end, and the number of junction bases without a gene match is 14. From a lookup of the germline V gene, CDR1 and CDR2 are MGHRA and YSYEKL.